These 5 T cell receptor beta chains were sequenced from one sample in a study of cytomegalovirus exposure and HLA in healthy donors. 60 Vbeta and 13 Jbeta primers were used in PCR. Data came from immunoSEQ multiplex PCR; TCRdb stores just in-frame clones and leaves some out. This sample contains more than 45,000 clones. The sample comprised PBMCs. The receptors derive from a male donor in good health and CMV-seronegative.

V gene TRBV19 combines with J gene TRBJ1-2, with D perhaps TRBD1 (6 bases). The germline gives CDR1 LNHDA, CDR2 SQIVND (reference sequence). V was trimmed by 6 bases and J by 8 bases, leaving 16 bases between them. This CDR3 spans 13 amino acids. In nucleotides, the CDR3 is TGTGCCAGTAGAAGCAGTTCAGGGGCCGGCTACACCTTC. This translates into CASRSSSGAGYTF.

The chain couples TRBV6-5 to TRBJ2-1; TRBD2 might be the D (5 bases). V lost 2 bases and J lost 5, with 7 bases in between. This CDR3 comprises 13 residues. CDR1 is MNHEY, CDR2 SVGAGI, per germline. The CDR3 DNA reads as TGTGCCAGCAGTTACGAGGGAAACAATGAGCAGTTCTTC. This sequence encodes CASSYEGNNEQFF.

Details on this clone: Germline and junction disagree at one end, which may indicate a read error. This chain uses TRBV25-1 with TRBJ1-1, with 9 bases that match TRBD1. Germline lookup yields CDR1 MGHDK and CDR2 SYGVNS. The CDR3 sequence is 15 residues long. CDR3: CASSELTGGRTEDFF. The CDR3, as DNA: TGTGCCAGCAGTGAACTGACAGGGGGGAGGACTGAAGATTTCTTT.

This chain joins TRBV21-1 and TRBJ1-1. TRBV21-1 is noted as a pseudogene. CDR3 size: 19 residues. The CDR3 DNA reads as TGTGCCAGCAGCGGAAAACCTCCCCAACAAGGCCGGGGGAACACTGAAGCTTTCTTT. This encodes CASSGKPPQQGRGNTEAFF.

The chain recombines TRBV7-8 with TRBJ1-3; D not certain. V was pared by 1 base and J by 0 bases, with 16 bases between. The CDR3 sequence is 18 residues long. The germline V gene encodes CDR1 SGHVS and CDR2 FQNEAQ. CDR3 residues: CASSLGSQMVFSGNTIYF. Written as DNA, the CDR3 is TGTGCCAGCAGCTTAGGTAGCCAGATGGTTTTCTCTGGAAACACCATATATTTT.